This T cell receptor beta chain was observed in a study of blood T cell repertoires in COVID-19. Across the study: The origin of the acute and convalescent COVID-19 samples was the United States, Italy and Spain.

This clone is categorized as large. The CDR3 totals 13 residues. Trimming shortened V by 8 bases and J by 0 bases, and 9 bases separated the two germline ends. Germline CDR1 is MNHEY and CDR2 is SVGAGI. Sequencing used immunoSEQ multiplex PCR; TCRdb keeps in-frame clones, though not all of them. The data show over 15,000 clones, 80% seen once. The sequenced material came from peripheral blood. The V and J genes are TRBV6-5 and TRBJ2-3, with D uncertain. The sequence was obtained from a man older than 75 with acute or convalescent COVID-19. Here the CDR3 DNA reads TGTGCCAGCTCGGTACAGAGCACAGATACGCAGTATTTT. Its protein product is CASSVQSTDTQYF.